This entry lists 8 T cell receptor beta chains sequenced from one sample in a study of blood T cell repertoires in COVID-19. Here immunoSEQ multiplex PCR was the method, and the copy in TCRdb shows in-frame clones only, minus some. Of roughly 200,000 clones in the sample, approximately 84% were seen once. Sequencing was done on a sample of peripheral blood. The source of these receptors is a woman of 80 years or more with acute or convalescent COVID-19.

The chain joins TRBV6-5 to TRBJ1-5; D is perhaps TRBD1 (6 bases). This CDR3 comprises 14 residues. Germline lookup yields CDR1 MNHEY and CDR2 SVGAGI. The V end was cut by 2 bases, the J end by 6 bases, with 11 bases between. The CDR3 reads CASSYDGGSQPQHF. The CDR3 nucleotides are TGTGCCAGCAGTTACGATGGGGGCAGTCAGCCCCAGCATTTT.

The gene calls are TRBV18 and TRBJ2-5, with TRBD1 identical over 7 bases. The V and J ends lost 4 bases and 4 bases, in that order; junction bases with no gene match: 6. The CDR3 contains 14 residues. Germline-derived CDR1 and CDR2 are KGHSH and LQKENI. The CDR3 loop is CASSLSSGGETQYF. CDR3 DNA: TGTGCCAGCTCACTCAGCTCAGGGGGAGAGACCCAGTACTTC.

This rearrangement joins TRBV28 to TRBJ2-3; 12 bases are a match to TRBD2. Germline lookup yields CDR1 MDHEN and CDR2 SYDVKM. This CDR3 contains 16 residues. Losses at the gene ends were 4 bases for V and 5 bases for J; bases not matched to a gene: 7. The CDR3 is CASSSSGRAGVDTQYF. The DNA of the CDR3 is TGTGCCAGCAGTTCTAGCGGGAGGGCCGGGGTAGATACGCAGTATTTT.

In its sample, this clone was seen once. One end of the junction is discordant with germline, which a read error may explain. V usage is TRBV7-7 and J usage is TRBJ2-5; unclear D gene. In germline, CDR1 is SSHAT, CDR2 FNYEAQ (reference sequence). The CDR3 totals 15 residues. In nucleotides, the CDR3 is TGTGCTAGCAGCTTAGGTTATGGGCCCCAAGAGACCCAGTACTTC. This translates into CASSLGYGPQETQYF. The full variable domain, with the rest looked up from reference TRBV7-7 and TRBJ2-5, is GAGVSQSPRYKVTKRGQDVTLRCDPISSHATLYWYQQALGQGPEFLTYFNYEAQPDKSGLPSDRFSAERPEGSISTLTIQRTEQRDSAMYRCASSLGYGPQETQYFGPGTRLLVL.

This clone appeared a single time. The chain carries TRBV6-5 and TRBJ1-6, with TRBD1 matching 8 bases. This CDR3 contains 15 residues. Germline-derived CDR1 and CDR2 are MNHEY and SVGAGI. After removal of 10 bases from V and 0 bases from J, the junction contained 5 bases not matched to a gene. Here the CDR3 reads CAIRTGSSYNSPLHF. The CDR3 DNA sequence: TGTGCCATCAGGACAGGGAGCTCCTATAATTCACCCCTCCACTTT.

The table lists this clone with a few counts. This chain links TRBV28 with TRBJ1-6, with 8 bases matching TRBD1. The ends lost 5 bases at V and 7 bases at J; junction bases unmatched: 7. Germline values: CDR1 MDHEN, CDR2 SYDVKM. The length of the CDR3 is 15 residues. The CDR3 loop reads CASSRTGWENSPLHF. The CDR3, as DNA: TGTGCCAGCAGTCGGACAGGGTGGGAGAATTCACCCCTCCACTTT.

The CDR3 DNA reads as TGTGCCAGCAGTTCGGGACAGGACTATGGCTACACCTTC. Its translation is CASSSGQDYGYTF. J is TRBJ1-2 and V is TRBV7-9, with 8 bases aligning to TRBD1. The junction had 3 bases not matched to a gene; V was cut back by 6 bases and J by 3 bases. Germline V gives CDR1 SEHNR, CDR2 FQNEAQ (reference sequence). CDR3 length: 13 residues.

The CDR3 sequence: CASGWGVETQYF. Written as DNA, the CDR3 is TGTGCCAGCGGATGGGGGGTGGAGACCCAGTACTTC. The chain is built from TRBV7-9 and TRBJ2-5; a weak D match, TRBD2 (6 bases). Per germline, CDR1 SEHNR and CDR2 FQNEAQ (reference sequence). V was pared by 8 bases and J by 5 bases, with 12 bases between. The CDR3 totals 12 residues.